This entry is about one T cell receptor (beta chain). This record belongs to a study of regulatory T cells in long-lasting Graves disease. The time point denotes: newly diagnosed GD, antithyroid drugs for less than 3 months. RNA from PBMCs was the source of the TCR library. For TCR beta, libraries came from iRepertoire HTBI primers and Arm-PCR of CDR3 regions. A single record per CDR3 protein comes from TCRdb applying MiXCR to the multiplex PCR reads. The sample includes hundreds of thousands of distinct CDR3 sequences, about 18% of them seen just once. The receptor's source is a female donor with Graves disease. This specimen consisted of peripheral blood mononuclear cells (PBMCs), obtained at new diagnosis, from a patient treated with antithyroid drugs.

CDR3: CASSRRPGLAGGPITPQNQQYF. The CDR3 DNA is TGTGCCAGCAGCCGGAGACCGGGACTAGCGGGAGGGCCGATTACCCCCCAGAACCAGCAGTACTTC. The V call is TRBV6-2 or TRBV6-3, the J call TRBJ2-7; 16 nucleotides match TRBD2. This CDR3 is 22 amino acids long. Losses at the gene ends were 6 bases for V and 8 bases for J; bases not matched to a gene: 28. In germline, CDR1 is MNHEY, CDR2 SVGEGT.